In this sample, the clone carrying this TCR beta chain turned up many times. Antigen specificity is unknown. The sample is drawn from a study of CD8 T cells in ankylosing spondylitis. Regarding the study as a whole: It was reported that disease-linked clones were significantly enriched in matched ankylosing spondylitis synovial fluid. Blood of patients with ankylosing spondylitis appeared to be characterized by a TCR beta motif of several highly homologous variants. Past studies reported some motif variants in reactive arthritis synovial fluid and blood. Clones that were linked to disease were CD8+ and were relatively rare in peripheral blood.

The TCR beta libraries were generated through quantitative 5'-RACE incorporating molecular barcodes. TCRdb re-called the 5' RACE reads with MiXCR, one entry per CDR3 protein. The profile shows fewer than 750,000 distinct CDR3 sequences, around 17% of them singletons. Sequenced material: blood, either unsorted or a sorted T cell fraction (not recorded which). The receptor was derived from a male donor with ankylosing spondylitis.

CDR3 sequence: CASSPQTGSIGTDTQYF. CDR3 in DNA: TGCGCCAGCAGCCCCCAGACAGGGTCGATCGGCACAGATACGCAGTATTTT. The chain couples TRBV5-1 to TRBJ2-3; 7 bases are a match to TRBD1. J was trimmed by 1 base and V by 4 bases; bases with no gene match: 12. Germline CDR1 SGHRS, CDR2 YFSETQ. The CDR3 contains 17 residues.